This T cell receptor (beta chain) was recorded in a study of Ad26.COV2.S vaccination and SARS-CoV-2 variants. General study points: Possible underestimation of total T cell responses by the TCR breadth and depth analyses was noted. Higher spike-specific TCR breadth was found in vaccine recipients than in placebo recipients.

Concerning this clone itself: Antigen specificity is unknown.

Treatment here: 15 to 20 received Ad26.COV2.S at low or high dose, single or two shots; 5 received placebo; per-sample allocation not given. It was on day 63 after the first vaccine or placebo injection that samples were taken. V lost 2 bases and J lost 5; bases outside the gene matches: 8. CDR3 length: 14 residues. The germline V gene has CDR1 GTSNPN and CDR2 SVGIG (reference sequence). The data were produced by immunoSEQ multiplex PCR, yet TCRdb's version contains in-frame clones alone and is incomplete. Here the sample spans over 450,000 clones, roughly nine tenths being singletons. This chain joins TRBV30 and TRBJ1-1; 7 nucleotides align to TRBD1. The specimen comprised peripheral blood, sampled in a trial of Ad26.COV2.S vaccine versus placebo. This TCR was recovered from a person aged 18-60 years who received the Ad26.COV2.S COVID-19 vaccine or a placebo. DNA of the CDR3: TGTGCCTGGAGTTATAGGGGGCGCCGGACTGAAGCTTTCTTT. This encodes CAWSYRGRRTEAFF. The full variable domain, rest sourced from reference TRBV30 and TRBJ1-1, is SQTIHQWPATLVQPVGSPLSLECTVEGTSNPNLYWYRQAAGRGLQLLFYSVGIGQISSEVPQNLSASRPQDRQFILSSKKLLLSDSGFYLCAWSYRGRRTEAFFGQGTRLTVV.